A single sample gave rise to the 13 T cell receptor beta chains below, sequenced in a study of T cell repertoires in Merkel cell carcinoma. Sequencing was performed with immunoSEQ multiplex PCR; in TCRdb, only in-frame clones are kept and a portion is missing. The data contain about 14,000 clones, 65% to 85% of them singletons. Sequenced input: tumor tissue. These receptors all stem from an adult with Merkel cell carcinoma.

The chain has TRBV10-2 and TRBJ1-1, with D unresolved. CDR1 is WSHSY and CDR2 is SAAADI in the germline V gene. The CDR3 is 12 amino acids. V was cut by 2 bases and J by 5 bases, with 6 bases left in between. In nucleotides, the CDR3 is TGCGCCAGCAGTGAGCGAGGTACTGAAGCTTTCTTT. Protein product: CASSERGTEAFF.

The CDR3 protein is CASSSSSDNYGYTF. For the CDR3, the DNA is TGTGCCAGCTCTTCCAGCTCGGATAACTATGGCTACACCTTC. V usage is TRBV18 and J usage is TRBJ1-2; D call uncertain. V lost 6 bases to trimming and J lost 1 base, with 12 bases between them. The CDR3 runs 14 residues. Germline loops: CDR1 KGHSH, CDR2 LQKENI.

This clone was counted a few times. The chain is built from TRBV30 and TRBJ2-7; D is tentatively TRBD1 or TRBD2 (5 bases each). V was cut by 0 bases and J by 2 bases, with 8 bases left in between. The CDR3 runs 13 residues. CDR1 and CDR2 from the germline V gene are GTSNPN and SVGIG (reference sequence). In DNA form, the CDR3 reads TGTGCCTGGAGTGTACGGGGACCCTACGAGCAGTACTTC. It codes for CAWSVRGPYEQYF. Variable domain in full (rest from reference TRBV30 and TRBJ2-7): SQTIHQWPATLVQPVGSPLSLECTVEGTSNPNLYWYRQAAGRGLQLLFYSVGIGQISSEVPQNLSASRPQDRQFILSSKKLLLSDSGFYLCAWSVRGPYEQYFGPGTRLTVT.

The chain combines TRBV9 with TRBJ2-3; no reliable D call. V lost 0 bases, J lost 4 bases, and 9 bases lay in between. CDR3 length: 14 residues. CDR1 and CDR2 (germline): SGDLS, YYNGEE. The chain's CDR3 is CASSVDLVPDTQYF. For the CDR3, the DNA is TGTGCCAGCAGCGTAGACCTAGTCCCAGATACGCAGTATTTT.

The count of this clone is one. This chain joins TRBV6-2 or TRBV6-3 and TRBJ1-1; 9 bases map to TRBD1. In germline, CDR1 is MNHEY, CDR2 SVGEGT. V was clipped by 5 bases and J by 0 bases; unmatched bases: 10. The CDR3 has 17 residues. CDR3 nucleotides: TGTGCCAGCAGTAAACGGGACAGGGCAAGCTTGAACACTGAAGCTTTCTTT. Protein sequence: CASSKRDRASLNTEAFF.

This sequence joins TRBV25-1 and TRBJ1-4, with D possibly matching TRBD1 (6 bases). The CDR3 extends over 15 amino acids. V was cut by 2 bases and J by 3 bases, with 10 bases left in between. Germline V lookup: CDR1 MGHDK, CDR2 SYGVNS. The CDR3: CASSEEQGANEKLFF. As DNA, the CDR3 is TGTGCCAGCAGTGAAGAACAGGGAGCTAATGAAAAACTGTTTTTT. Together with reference TRBV25-1 and TRBJ1-4, the CDR3 gives the full variable domain: EADIYQTPRYLVIGTGKKITLECSQTMGHDKMYWYQQDPGMELHLIHYSYGVNSTEKGDLSSESTVSRIRTEHFPLTLESARPSHTSQYLCASSEEQGANEKLFFGSGTQLSVL.

The chain is built from TRBV19 and TRBJ2-2, with 8 bases identical to TRBD2. Germline CDR1 is LNHDA and CDR2 is SQIVND (reference sequence). This CDR3 is built from 16 residues. J gave up 3 bases and V 5 bases, and 8 bases lay outside the gene matches. The CDR3 nucleotides read TGTGCCAGTAGTCTGTCCGGGACTAGAGACACCGGGGAGCTGTTTTTT. Translated, it gives CASSLSGTRDTGELFF.

This rearrangement joins TRBV24-1 to TRBJ2-6; D unclear. Trimming shortened V by 4 bases and J by 1 base, and 10 bases separated the two germline ends. Germline CDR1 KGHDR, CDR2 SFDVKD. The CDR3 is 16 amino acids. The DNA for the CDR3 is TGTGCCACCAGTGACCCGACCTTGTCTGGGGCCAACGTCCTGACTTTC. Translated: CATSDPTLSGANVLTF.

The rearrangement joins TRBV28 to TRBJ2-5; D tentatively fits TRBD1 or TRBD2 (5 bases each). CDR1 is MDHEN, CDR2 SYDVKM, per germline. This CDR3 comprises 13 residues. Trimming removed 2 bases from V and 2 bases from J, with 6 bases in between. The CDR3 reads CASSLGGQETQYF. The CDR3 coding sequence is TGTGCCAGCAGTTTAGGGGGACAAGAGACCCAGTACTTC.

The CDR3 DNA sequence: TGCGCCAGCAGTCGCCCCAGCGGGCATCCTTACAATGAGCAGTTCTTC. It translates to CASSRPSGHPYNEQFF. V gene TRBV23-1 combines with J gene TRBJ2-1; possible D gene TRBD2, 6 bases. TRBV23-1 is marked as an open reading frame, function uncertain. The V end lost 4 bases, the J end lost 4 bases, and 17 bases lay between the germline ends. The CDR3 length is 16 residues.

The gene calls are TRBV3-1 (or the pseudogene TRBV3-2) and TRBJ1-1, with unresolved D. Germline CDR1 LGHDT, CDR2 YNNKEL (reference sequence). The CDR3 has 14 amino acids. Trimming shortened V by 4 bases and J by 1 base, and 10 bases separated the two germline ends. The CDR3 nucleotides are TGTGCCAGCAGCCTCAGCCTTAGGAACACTGAAGCTTTCTTT. It specifies CASSLSLRNTEAFF.

The chain joins TRBV5-6 to TRBJ1-5; D perhaps matches TRBD1 (6 bases). V was trimmed by 4 bases and J by 2 bases, leaving 16 bases between them. The CDR3 consists of 16 residues. The germline V gene has CDR1 SGHDT and CDR2 YYEEEE. CDR3 protein: CASSLFGTTRNQPQHF. The CDR3 DNA is TGTGCCAGCAGCCTATTCGGGACAACTCGCAATCAGCCCCAGCATTTT.

This clone came up a few times. The chain couples TRBV5-1 to TRBJ1-5; D call uncertain. The germline V gene has CDR1 SGHRS and CDR2 YFSETQ. V dropped 5 bases and J dropped 0 bases, with 12 bases sitting between them. The CDR3 is made up of 15 amino acids. The CDR3 protein is CASSTLINSNQPQHF. CDR3 DNA sequence: TGCGCCAGCAGTACCCTAATCAATAGCAATCAGCCCCAGCATTTT.